This TCR beta chain was found in a study of blood T cells in healthy people across ages. This CDR3 comprises 15 residues. The germline CDR1 and CDR2 sequences are SGHNT and YYREEE (reference sequence). The J segment lost 3 bases and the V segment lost 3 bases, leaving 7 bases of the junction unmatched. Combining a sample-barcoded 5' primer with a J-beta primer mix, a second PCR ran for about 7 to 11 cycles. TCRdb analysed the 5' RACE reads with MiXCR anew, one entry per CDR3 protein. The profile shows fewer than 900,000 distinct CDR3 sequences, 35% to 40% of them singletons. The sequenced material came from blood. This sequence was found in a man aged 18-30 years in good health. The chain has TRBV5-4 and TRBJ2-3; 7 bases are a match to TRBD2. CDR3 loop: CASSYGLAETDTQYF. DNA of the CDR3: TGTGCCAGCAGCTACGGCCTAGCGGAAACAGATACGCAGTATTTT. Full variable domain (rest looked up from reference TRBV5-4 and TRBJ2-3): ETGVTQSPTHLIKTRGQQVTLRCSSQSGHNTVSWYQQALGQGPQFIFQYYREEENGRGNFPPRFSGLQFPNYSSELNVNALELDDSALYLCASSYGLAETDTQYFGPGTRLTVL.